Listed here are 10 T cell receptor beta chains from one sample, sequenced in a study of Tregs in tolerant kidney transplant recipients. Generated by immunoSEQ multiplex PCR, the TCRdb table keeps only in-frame clones and is missing some. The sample carries some 71,000 clones, 70% to 90% recorded once. The material was CD4+ T cells from blood, obtained before the transplant. These TCRs come from a human donor who received a combined kidney and bone marrow transplant.

In its sample, this clone was seen a few times. For the CDR3, the DNA is TGTGCCAGCAGCCGCACAGGTCCCAAAACCTACGAGCAGTACTTC. It is translated as CASSRTGPKTYEQYF. The V gene is TRBV28, the J gene TRBJ2-7, with D perhaps matching TRBD1 (5 bases). The CDR3 extends over 15 amino acids. Germline values: CDR1 MDHEN, CDR2 SYDVKM. V gave up 6 bases and J gave up 2 bases, with 17 bases separating them. Full variable domain (outside the CDR3, taken from reference TRBV28 and TRBJ2-7): DVKVTQSSRYLVKRTGEKVFLECVQDMDHENMFWYRQDPGLGLRLIYFSYDVKMKEKGDIPEGYSVSREKKERFSLILESASTNQTSMYLCASSRTGPKTYEQYFGPGTRLTVT.

The rearrangement uses TRBV6-6 and TRBJ2-5, with 11 positions matching TRBD2. The CDR3 has 15 amino acids. The V gene end was trimmed by 8 bases and the J gene end by 0 bases; junction bases not matched to a gene: 5. Germline V gene lookup returns CDR1 MNHNY and CDR2 SVGAGI (reference sequence). CDR3 loop: CASRLAGTYQETQYF. The CDR3 bases are TGTGCCAGCCGACTAGCGGGAACCTACCAAGAGACCCAGTACTTC.

The V gene is TRBV27, the J gene TRBJ2-1, with 7 positions matching TRBD2. The CDR3 spans 12 residues. Germline V lookup: CDR1 MNHEY, CDR2 SMNVEV (reference sequence). V lost 8 bases, J lost 12 bases, and 10 bases stayed unmatched. The DNA for the CDR3 is TGTGCCAGCGGCTTCCCTAGCGGTGGGCAGTTCTTC. It specifies CASGFPSGGQFF.

In its sample, this clone was seen once. This chain links TRBV29-1 with TRBJ2-1; 10 nucleotides agree with TRBD2. The V gene end was trimmed by 3 bases and the J gene end by 10 bases; junction bases not matched to a gene: 18. Germline V CDR1 and CDR2: SQVTM, ANQGSEA. The CDR3 loop spans 17 amino acids. The CDR3 DNA follows: TGCAGCGTTGATCCGTGGGGATCCAGCGGGAGGGCGGAGGAGCAGTTCTTC. It translates to CSVDPWGSSGRAEEQFF.

V gene TRBV6-1 combines with J gene TRBJ1-5; D may be TRBD1 (5 bases). V gave up 8 bases and J gave up 0 bases, with 8 bases separating them. CDR3 length equals 13 residues. Germline V lookup: CDR1 MNHNS, CDR2 SASEGT. CDR3: CASQGASNQPQHF. As DNA, the CDR3 is TGTGCCAGCCAGGGTGCTAGCAATCAGCCCCAGCATTTT.

The chain uses TRBV4-3 and TRBJ2-6; 7 bases are a match to TRBD1. V dropped 0 bases and J dropped 2; count of bases not matched to a gene: 4. This CDR3 contains 17 residues. From germline, CDR1 is LGHNA and CDR2 YSLEER. The CDR3 DNA follows: TGCGCCAGCAGCCAAGATAATCAGGGGGCTGGGGCCAACGTCCTGACTTTC. Its translation: CASSQDNQGAGANVLTF.

The rearrangement joins TRBV15 to TRBJ1-5, with unresolved D. Germline CDR1 LNHNV, CDR2 YYDKDF (reference sequence). The length of the CDR3 is 16 residues. V lost 0 bases, J lost 0 bases, and 9 bases lay in between. The CDR3 loop reads CATSREGSFSNQPQHF. CDR3 sequence (DNA): TGTGCCACCAGCAGAGAGGGCAGCTTTAGCAATCAGCCCCAGCATTTT.

This chain uses TRBV9 with TRBJ2-1; 8 nucleotides match TRBD2. Trimming at V came to 1 base and at J to 1 base, leaving 10 bases not matched to a gene. This CDR3 region has 18 residues. Per the germline V gene, CDR1 is SGDLS and CDR2 is YYNGEE. The CDR3 is CASSVIAGNLGSYNEQFF. The CDR3 DNA reads as TGTGCCAGCAGCGTAATAGCGGGAAACCTCGGATCCTACAATGAGCAGTTCTTC.

The V gene is TRBV10-3, the J gene TRBJ1-1; 7 bases line up with TRBD1. V trimming: 2 bases; J trimming: 7 bases; junction bases outside the gene matches: 10. Germline assignment: CDR1 ENHRY and CDR2 SYGVKD. This CDR3 is 15 amino acids long. The CDR3 coding sequence is TGTGCCATCAGTGAGCCCCAGGGACAGAAGGTTGAAGCTTTCTTT. This gives the protein CAISEPQGQKVEAFF.

The genes are TRBV6-1 and TRBJ1-1; D call uncertain. Trimming took off 1 base at V and 3 bases at J, with 12 bases between the two ends. This CDR3 is built from 15 residues. CDR1 and CDR2 (germline): MNHNS, SASEGT. In DNA, the CDR3 is TGTGCCAGCAGTGAAGGGGCGGGAGGAGACACTGAAGCTTTCTTT. Protein product: CASSEGAGGDTEAFF.